This T cell receptor (beta chain) is drawn from a study of blood T cell repertoires in COVID-19. About the research overall: Sites across the United States, Italy and Spain contributed samples from acute and convalescent COVID-19. T cells, B-cell-depleted T cells, or PBMCs provided the cDNA or gDNA that served as material.

Generated by immunoSEQ multiplex PCR, the TCRdb table keeps only in-frame clones and is missing some. The repertoire holds fewer than 60,000 clones, with more than 85% as singletons. This CDR3 has 18 amino acids. V shed 5 bases, J shed 3 bases, and the junction held 8 bases outside the gene matches. Germline CDR1 is MNHNY and CDR2 is SVGAGI (reference sequence). The sequenced sample consisted of peripheral blood. The clonotype originates from a man between 60 and 70 years old with COVID-19, enrolled during active disease. The chain has TRBV6-6 and TRBJ2-1, with TRBD2 matching 15 bases. The CDR3 DNA sequence: TGTGCCAGCAGTCACGGGGGACTAGCGGGGGGCCGCTACAATGAGCAGTTCTTC. This encodes CASSHGGLAGGRYNEQFF.